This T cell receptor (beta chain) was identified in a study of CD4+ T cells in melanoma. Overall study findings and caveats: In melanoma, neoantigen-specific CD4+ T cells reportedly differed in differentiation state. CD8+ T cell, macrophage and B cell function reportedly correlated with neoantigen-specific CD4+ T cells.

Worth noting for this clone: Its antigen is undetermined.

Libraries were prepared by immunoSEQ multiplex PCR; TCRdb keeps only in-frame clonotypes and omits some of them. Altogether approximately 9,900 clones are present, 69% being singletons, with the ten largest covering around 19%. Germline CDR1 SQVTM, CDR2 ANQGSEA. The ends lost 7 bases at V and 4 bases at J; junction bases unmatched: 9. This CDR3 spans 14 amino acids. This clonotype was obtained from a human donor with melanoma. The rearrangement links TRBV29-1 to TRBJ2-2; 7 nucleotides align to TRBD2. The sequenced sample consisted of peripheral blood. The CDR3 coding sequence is TGCAGCGGGGGGGGGGTCTTACTCACCGGGGAGCTGTTTTTT. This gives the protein CSGGGVLLTGELFF.